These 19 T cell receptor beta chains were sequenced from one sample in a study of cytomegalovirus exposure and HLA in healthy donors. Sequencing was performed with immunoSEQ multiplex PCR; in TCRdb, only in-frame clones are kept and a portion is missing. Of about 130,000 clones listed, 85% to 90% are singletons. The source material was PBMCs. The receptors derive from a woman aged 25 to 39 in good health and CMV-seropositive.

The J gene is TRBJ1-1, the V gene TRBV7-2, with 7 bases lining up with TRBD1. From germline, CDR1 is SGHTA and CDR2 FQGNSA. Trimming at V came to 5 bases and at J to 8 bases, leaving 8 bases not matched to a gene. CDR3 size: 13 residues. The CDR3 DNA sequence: TGTGCCAGCAGCCCCGAGGGGGCGGGAGAAGCTTTCTTT. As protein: CASSPEGAGEAFF.

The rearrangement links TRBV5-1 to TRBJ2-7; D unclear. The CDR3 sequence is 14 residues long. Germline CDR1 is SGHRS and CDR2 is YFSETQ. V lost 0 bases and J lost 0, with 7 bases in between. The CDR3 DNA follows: TGCGCCAGCAGCTTGGACCCGGGCTCCTACGAGCAGTACTTC. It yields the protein CASSLDPGSYEQYF.

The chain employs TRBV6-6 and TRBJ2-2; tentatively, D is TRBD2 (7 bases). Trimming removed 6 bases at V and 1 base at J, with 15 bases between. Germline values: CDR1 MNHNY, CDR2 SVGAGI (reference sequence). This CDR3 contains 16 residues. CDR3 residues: CASSPRRGGNTGELFF. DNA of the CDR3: TGTGCCAGCAGCCCCCGGAGGGGGGGGAACACCGGGGAGCTGTTTTTT.

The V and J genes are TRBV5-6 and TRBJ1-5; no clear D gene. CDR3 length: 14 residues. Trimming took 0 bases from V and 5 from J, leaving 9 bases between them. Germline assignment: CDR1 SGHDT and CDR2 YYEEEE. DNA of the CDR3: TGTGCCAGCAGCTTGGGGGCGTTAGATCAGCCCCAGCATTTT. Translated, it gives CASSLGALDQPQHF.

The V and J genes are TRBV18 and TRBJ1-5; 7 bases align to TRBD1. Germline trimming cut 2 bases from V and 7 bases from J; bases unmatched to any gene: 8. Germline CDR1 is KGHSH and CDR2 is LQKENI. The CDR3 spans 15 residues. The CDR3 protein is CASSPARGVHQPQHF. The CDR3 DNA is TGTGCCAGCTCACCAGCCAGGGGGGTTCACCAGCCCCAGCATTTT. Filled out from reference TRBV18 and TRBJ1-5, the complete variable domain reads NAGVMQNPRHLVRRRGQEARLRCSPMKGHSHVYWYRQLPEEGLKFMVYLQKENIIDESGMPKERFSAEFPKEGPSILRIQQVVRGDSAAYFCASSPARGVHQPQHFGDGTRLSIL.

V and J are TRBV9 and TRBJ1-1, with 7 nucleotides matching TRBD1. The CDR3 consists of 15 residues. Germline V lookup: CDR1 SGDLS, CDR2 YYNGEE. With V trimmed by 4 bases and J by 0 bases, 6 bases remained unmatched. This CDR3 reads CASSPRGQLNTEAFF. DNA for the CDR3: TGTGCCAGCAGCCCGCGGGGACAGTTGAACACTGAAGCTTTCTTT.

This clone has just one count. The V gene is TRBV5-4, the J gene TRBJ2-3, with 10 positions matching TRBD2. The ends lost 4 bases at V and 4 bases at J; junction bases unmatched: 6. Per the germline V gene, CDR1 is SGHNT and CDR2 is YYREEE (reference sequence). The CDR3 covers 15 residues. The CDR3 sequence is CASSRGLAVPDTQYF. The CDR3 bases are TGTGCCAGCAGCAGAGGACTAGCGGTTCCAGATACGCAGTATTTT.

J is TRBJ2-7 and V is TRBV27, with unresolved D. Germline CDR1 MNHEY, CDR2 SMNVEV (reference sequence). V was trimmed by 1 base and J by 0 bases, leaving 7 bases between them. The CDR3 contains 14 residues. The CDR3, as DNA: TGTGCCAGCAGTTTATGGGCCGGCTCCTACGAGCAGTACTTC. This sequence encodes CASSLWAGSYEQYF.

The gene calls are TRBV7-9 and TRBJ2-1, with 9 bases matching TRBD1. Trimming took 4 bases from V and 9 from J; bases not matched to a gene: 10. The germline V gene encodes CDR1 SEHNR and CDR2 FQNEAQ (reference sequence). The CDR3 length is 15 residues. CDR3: CASSSTGGSRGEQFF. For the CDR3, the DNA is TGTGCCAGCAGCTCGACAGGGGGATCAAGGGGTGAGCAGTTCTTC.

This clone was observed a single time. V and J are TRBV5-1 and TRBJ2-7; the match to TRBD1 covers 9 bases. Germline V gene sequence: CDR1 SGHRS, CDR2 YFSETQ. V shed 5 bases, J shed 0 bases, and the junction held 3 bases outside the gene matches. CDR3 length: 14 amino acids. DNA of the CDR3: TGCGCCAGCAGTCGGGACAGGGACTCCTACGAGCAGTACTTC. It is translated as CASSRDRDSYEQYF.

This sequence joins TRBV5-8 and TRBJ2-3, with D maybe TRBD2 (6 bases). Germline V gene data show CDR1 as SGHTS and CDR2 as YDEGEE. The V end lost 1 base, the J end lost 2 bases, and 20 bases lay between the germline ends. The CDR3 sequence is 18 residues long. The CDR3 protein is CASSLNSVQRVFTDTQYF. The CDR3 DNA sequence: TGTGCCAGCAGCTTGAACTCGGTCCAGCGGGTATTCACAGATACGCAGTATTTT.

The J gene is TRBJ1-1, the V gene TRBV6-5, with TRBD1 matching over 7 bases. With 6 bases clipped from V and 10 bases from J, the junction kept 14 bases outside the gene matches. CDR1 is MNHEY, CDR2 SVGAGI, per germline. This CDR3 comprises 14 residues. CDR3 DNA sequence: TGTGCCAGCAGAACATCAGGGGGGACGATGGTAGCTTTCTTT. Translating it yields CASRTSGGTMVAFF.

The CDR3 sequence is CSVRNGLSYEQFF. The CDR3 bases are TGCAGCGTGAGAAACGGACTTTCATATGAGCAGTTCTTC. V and J are TRBV29-1 and TRBJ2-1; D perhaps matches TRBD2 (5 bases). Germline V gene sequence: CDR1 SQVTM, CDR2 ANQGSEA. Trimming took 6 bases from V and 8 from J, leaving 17 bases between them. The CDR3 runs 13 residues.

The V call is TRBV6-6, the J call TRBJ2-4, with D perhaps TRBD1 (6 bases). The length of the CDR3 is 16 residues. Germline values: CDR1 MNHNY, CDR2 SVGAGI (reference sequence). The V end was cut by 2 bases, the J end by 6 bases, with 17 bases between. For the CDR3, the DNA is TGTGCCAGCAGTTACAAAAGGGGGATCGGCAGAAACATTCAGTACTTC. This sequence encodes CASSYKRGIGRNIQYF.

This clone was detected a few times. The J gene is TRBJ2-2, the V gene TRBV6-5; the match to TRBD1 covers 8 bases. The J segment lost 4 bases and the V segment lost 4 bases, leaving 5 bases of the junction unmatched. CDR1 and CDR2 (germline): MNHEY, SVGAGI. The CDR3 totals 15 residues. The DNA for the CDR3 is TGTGCCAGCAGTTCACAGGGGGTGGTCACCGGGGAGCTGTTTTTT. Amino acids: CASSSQGVVTGELFF.

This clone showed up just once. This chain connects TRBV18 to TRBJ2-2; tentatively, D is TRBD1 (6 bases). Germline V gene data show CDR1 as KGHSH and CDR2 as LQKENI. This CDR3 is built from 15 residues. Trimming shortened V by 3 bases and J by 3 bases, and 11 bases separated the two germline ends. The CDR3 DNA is TGTGCCAGCTCACCTTACAAGGGGGACACCGGGGAGCTGTTTTTT. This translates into CASSPYKGDTGELFF.

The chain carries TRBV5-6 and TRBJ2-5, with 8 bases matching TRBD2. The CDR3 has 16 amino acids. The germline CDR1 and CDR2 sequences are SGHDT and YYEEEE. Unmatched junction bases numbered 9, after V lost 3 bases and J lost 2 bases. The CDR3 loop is CASSWWREVRQETQYF. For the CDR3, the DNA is TGTGCCAGCAGCTGGTGGCGGGAGGTACGACAAGAGACCCAGTACTTC.

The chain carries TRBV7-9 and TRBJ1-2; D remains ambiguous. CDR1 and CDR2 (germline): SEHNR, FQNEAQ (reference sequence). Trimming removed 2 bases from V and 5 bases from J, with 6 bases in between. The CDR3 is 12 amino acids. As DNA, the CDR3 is TGTGCCAGCAGCTTATCACAGTATGGCTACACCTTC. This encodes CASSLSQYGYTF. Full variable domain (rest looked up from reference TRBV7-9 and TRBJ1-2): DTGVSQNPRHKITKRGQNVTFRCDPISEHNRLYWYRQTLGQGPEFLTYFQNEAQLEKSRLLSDRFSAERPKGSFSTLEIQRTEQGDSAMYLCASSLSQYGYTFGSGTRLTVV.

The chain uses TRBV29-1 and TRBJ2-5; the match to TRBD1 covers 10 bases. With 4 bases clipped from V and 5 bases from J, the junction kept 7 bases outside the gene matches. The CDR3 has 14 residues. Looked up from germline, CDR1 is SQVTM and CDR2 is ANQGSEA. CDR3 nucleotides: TGCAGCGTTGTAGGGGACAGGGGATTTGAGACCCAGTACTTC. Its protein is CSVVGDRGFETQYF.